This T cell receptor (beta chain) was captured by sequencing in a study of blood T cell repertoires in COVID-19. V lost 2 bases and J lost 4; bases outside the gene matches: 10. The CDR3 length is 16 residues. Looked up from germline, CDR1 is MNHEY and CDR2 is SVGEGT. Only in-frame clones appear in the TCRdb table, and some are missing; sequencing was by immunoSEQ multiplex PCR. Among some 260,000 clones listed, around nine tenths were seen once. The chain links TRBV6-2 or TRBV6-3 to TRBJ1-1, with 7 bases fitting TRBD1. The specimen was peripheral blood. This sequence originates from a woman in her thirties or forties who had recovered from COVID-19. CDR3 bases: TGTGCCAGCAGTTACCCCGAGACAGGGTATTCCACTGAAGCTTTCTTT. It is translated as CASSYPETGYSTEAFF.